The entry below describes one TCR beta chain. Described time point: peripheral blood 6 weeks after treatment start. This entry belongs to a study of PD-L1 blockade in urothelial cancer. Background on the study: Administration of atezolizumab to patients began in about 2014, at 1,200 mg intravenously every 3 weeks. The analyses of blood took place 3 weeks (second dose) and 6 weeks after treatment start.

Into every PCR, synthetic TCR analog templates were spiked. Only in-frame clones appear in the TCRdb table, and some are missing; sequencing was by immunoSEQ multiplex PCR. This sample has around 110,000 clones, with around 89% found just once. This CDR3 has 19 residues. The germline gives CDR1 MDHEN, CDR2 SYDVKM. J gave up 6 bases and V 3 bases, and 16 bases lay outside the gene matches. This TCR was sampled from a man aged 55-75 years with urothelial cancer. The chain combines TRBV28 with TRBJ2-7; 14 bases line up with TRBD2. Sequencing was performed on PBMCs, taken around atezolizumab (anti-PD-L1) treatment. CDR3: CASSFHLGTSGRGRGEQYF. The CDR3 bases are TGTGCCAGCAGTTTCCACCTAGGGACTAGCGGGAGAGGGCGCGGCGAGCAGTACTTC.